A single TCR beta chain is shown here with its context. The memory fraction was CD4+CD45RO+CD25- cells. Semi-nested PCR with Nested Universal Primer A followed constant-region reverse priming of full-length variable regions. In TCRdb, the 5' RACE reads were re-called with MiXCR into one record per CDR3 protein. The sample contains about 42,000 distinct CDR3 sequences, over 25% of which appear only once. The germline gives CDR1 DFQATT, CDR2 SNEGSKA (reference sequence). The J segment lost 2 bases and the V segment lost 4 bases, leaving 7 bases of the junction unmatched. This CDR3 contains 14 residues. This sequence joins TRBV20-1 and TRBJ2-7; 8 bases fit TRBD1. Sample: tumor-infiltrating memory CD4+ T cells sorted from the breast tumor. Stated subset: memory CD4+ T cells, CD4+CD45RO+CD25-. The sequence came from a female donor with breast cancer. The DNA of the CDR3 is TGCAGTGCTACCGACAGGGGCCGCACCTACGAGCAGTACTTC. It codes for CSATDRGRTYEQYF.